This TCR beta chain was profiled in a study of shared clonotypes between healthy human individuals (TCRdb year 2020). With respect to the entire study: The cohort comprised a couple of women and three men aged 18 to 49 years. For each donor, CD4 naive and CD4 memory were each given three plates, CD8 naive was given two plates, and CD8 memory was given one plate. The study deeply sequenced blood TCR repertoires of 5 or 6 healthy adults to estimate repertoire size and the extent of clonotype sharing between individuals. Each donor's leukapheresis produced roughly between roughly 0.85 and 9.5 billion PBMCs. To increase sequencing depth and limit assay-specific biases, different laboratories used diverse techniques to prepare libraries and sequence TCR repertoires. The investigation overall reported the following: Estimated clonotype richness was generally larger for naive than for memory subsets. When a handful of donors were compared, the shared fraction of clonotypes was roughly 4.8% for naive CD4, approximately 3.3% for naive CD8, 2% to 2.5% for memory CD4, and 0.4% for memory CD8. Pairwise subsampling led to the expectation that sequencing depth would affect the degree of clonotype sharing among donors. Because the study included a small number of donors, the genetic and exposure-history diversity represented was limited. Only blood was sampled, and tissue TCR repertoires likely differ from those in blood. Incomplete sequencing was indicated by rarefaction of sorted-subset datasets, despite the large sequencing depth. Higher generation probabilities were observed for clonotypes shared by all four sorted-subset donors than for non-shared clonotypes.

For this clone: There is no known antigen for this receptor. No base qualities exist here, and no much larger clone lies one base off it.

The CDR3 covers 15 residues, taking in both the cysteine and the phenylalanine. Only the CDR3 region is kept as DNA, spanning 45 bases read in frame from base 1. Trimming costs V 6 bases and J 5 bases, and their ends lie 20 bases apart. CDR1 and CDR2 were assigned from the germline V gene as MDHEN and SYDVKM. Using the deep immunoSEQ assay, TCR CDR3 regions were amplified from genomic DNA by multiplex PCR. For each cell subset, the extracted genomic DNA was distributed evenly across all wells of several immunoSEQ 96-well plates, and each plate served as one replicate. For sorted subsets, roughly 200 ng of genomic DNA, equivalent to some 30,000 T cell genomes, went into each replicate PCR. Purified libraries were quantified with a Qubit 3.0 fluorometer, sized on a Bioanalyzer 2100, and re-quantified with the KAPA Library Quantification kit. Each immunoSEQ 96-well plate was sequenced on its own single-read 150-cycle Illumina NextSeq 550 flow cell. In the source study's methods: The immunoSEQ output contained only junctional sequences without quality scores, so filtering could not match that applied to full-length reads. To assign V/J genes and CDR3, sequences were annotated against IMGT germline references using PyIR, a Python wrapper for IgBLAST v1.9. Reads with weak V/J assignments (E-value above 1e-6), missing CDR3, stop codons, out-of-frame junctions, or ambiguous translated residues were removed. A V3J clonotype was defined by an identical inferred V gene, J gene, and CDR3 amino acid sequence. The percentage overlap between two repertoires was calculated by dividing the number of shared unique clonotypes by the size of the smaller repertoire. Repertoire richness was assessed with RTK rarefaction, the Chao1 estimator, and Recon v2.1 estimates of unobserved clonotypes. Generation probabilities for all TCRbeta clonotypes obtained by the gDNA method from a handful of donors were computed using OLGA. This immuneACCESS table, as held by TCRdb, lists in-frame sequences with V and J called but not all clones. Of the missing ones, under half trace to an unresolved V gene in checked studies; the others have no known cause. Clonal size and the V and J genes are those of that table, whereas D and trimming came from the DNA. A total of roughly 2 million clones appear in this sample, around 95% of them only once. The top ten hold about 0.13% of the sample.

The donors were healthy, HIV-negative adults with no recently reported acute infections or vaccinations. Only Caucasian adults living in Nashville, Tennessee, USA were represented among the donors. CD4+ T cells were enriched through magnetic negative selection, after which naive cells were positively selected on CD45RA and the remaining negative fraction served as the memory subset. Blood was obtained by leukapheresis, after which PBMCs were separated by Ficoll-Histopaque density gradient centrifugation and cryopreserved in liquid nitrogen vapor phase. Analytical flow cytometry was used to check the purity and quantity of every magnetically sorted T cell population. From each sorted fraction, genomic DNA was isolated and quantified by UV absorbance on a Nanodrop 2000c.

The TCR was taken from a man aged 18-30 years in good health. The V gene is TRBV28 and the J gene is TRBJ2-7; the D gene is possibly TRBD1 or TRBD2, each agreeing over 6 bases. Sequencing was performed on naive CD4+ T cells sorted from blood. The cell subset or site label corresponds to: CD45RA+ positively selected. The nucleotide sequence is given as TGTGCCAGCAGCTCCGGGACAAGGAGGGGGAACGAGCAGTACTTC. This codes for CASSSGTRRGNEQYF.